This TCR beta chain was identified in a study of blood T cell repertoires in COVID-19. For the study at large: PBMCs, B-cell-depleted T cells, or T cells were the source of the cDNA or gDNA that made up the material.

This clone has more than one count but fewer than ten. In the original workflow: Reference gene primer amplification yielded estimated nucleated cell counts. Data came from immunoSEQ multiplex PCR; TCRdb stores just in-frame clones and leaves some out. V and J calls and clone size come straight from that table; D and trimming were deduced from the DNA. Counted here are about 160,000 clones, over 75% occurring once; the ten biggest clones make up around 2.7%. Germline V gene lookup returns CDR1 SQVTM and CDR2 ANQGSEA. This CDR3 is built from 14 residues. V was cut by 5 bases and J by 3 bases, with 17 bases left in between.

Sequencing input: peripheral blood. The chain is built from TRBV29-1 and TRBJ2-7, with D possibly matching TRBD1 (5 bases). The TCR comes from a man between 65 and 85 years old with acute or convalescent COVID-19. The CDR3 sequence: CSVRAGQGVYEQYF. The CDR3 DNA reads as TGCAGCGTTCGGGCAGGACAAGGTGTCTACGAGCAGTACTTC.